This TCR beta chain emerged from a study of blood T cell repertoires in COVID-19. Study information: Sources were T cells, B-cell-depleted T cells, or PBMCs; the material itself was cDNA or gDNA.

In the authors' methods: Cell counts per sample came from amplifying reference gene primers. TCRdb's table, derived via immunoSEQ multiplex PCR, lists solely in-frame clones and lacks some. V, J and clone size are those of that table, while D and trimming were read from the DNA. The sample comprises 150,000 to 200,000 clones, 80% to 85% of which are singletons, and less than 3% rests with the top ten. Worth noting for this clone: This specimen includes other DNA sequences encoding the same CDR3.

The V and J ends lost 3 bases and 3 bases respectively, with 9 bases between them. The V gene's germline CDR1 is DFQATT and CDR2 SNEGSKA (reference sequence). The CDR3 contains 12 residues. Material: peripheral blood. V and J are TRBV20-1 and TRBJ2-7; D not resolved. The TCR comes from a human donor with acute or convalescent COVID-19. The donor label of this sample is uncertain. CDR3 residues: CSASTRSYEQYF. The CDR3 bases are TGCAGTGCTAGTACTCGGAGCTACGAGCAGTACTTC.